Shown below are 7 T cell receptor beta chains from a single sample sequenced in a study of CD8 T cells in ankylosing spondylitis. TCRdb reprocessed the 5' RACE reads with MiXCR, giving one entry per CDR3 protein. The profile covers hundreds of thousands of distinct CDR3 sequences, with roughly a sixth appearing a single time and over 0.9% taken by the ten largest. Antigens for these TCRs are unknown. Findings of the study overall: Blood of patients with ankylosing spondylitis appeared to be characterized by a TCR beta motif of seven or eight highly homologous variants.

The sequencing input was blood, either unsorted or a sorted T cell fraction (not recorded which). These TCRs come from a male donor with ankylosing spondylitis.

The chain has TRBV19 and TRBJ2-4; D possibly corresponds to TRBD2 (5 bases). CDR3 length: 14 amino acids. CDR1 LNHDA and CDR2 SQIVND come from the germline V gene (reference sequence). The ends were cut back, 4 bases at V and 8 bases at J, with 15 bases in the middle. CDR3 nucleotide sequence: TGTGCCAGTAGTAGAGGGCTACACGGGGACATTCAGTACTTC. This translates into CASSRGLHGDIQYF.

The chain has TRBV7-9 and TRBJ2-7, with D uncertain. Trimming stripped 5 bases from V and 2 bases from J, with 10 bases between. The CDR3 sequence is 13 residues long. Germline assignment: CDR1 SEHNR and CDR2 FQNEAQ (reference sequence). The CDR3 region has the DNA TGTGCCAGCAGCACCGGTACTACCTACGAGCAGTACTTC. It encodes CASSTGTTYEQYF.

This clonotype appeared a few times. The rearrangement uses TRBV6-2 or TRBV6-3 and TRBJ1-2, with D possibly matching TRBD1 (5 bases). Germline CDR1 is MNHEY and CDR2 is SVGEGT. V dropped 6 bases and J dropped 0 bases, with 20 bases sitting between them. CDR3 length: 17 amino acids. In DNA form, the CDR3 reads TGTGCCAGCAGCATACCCGGGACGGGGAGAGCTAACTATGGCTACACCTTC. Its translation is CASSIPGTGRANYGYTF.

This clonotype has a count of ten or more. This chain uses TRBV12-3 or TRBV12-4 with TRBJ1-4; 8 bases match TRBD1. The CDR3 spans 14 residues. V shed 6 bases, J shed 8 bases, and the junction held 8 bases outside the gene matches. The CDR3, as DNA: TGTGCCAGCAGCCCACGGACAGGGAAAGAAAAACTGTTTTTT. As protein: CASSPRTGKEKLFF.

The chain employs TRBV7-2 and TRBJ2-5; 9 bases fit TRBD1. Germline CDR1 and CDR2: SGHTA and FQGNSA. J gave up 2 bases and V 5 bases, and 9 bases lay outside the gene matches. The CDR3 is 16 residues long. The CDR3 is CASSQQVTGGQETQYF. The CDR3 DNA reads TGTGCCAGCAGCCAGCAGGTGACAGGGGGTCAAGAGACCCAGTACTTC.

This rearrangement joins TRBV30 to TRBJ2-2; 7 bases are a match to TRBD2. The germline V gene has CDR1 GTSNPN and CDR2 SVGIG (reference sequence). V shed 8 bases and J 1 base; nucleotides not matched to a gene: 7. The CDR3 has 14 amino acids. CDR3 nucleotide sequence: TGTGCCGGTCAGCGGGGTCGGAACACCGGGGAGCTGTTTTTT. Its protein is CAGQRGRNTGELFF.

The CDR3 loop is CASSSGTGLYNEQFF. In nucleotides, the CDR3 is TGTGCCAGCAGCTCCGGGACAGGACTATACAATGAGCAGTTCTTC. V is TRBV11-3 and J is TRBJ2-1; 8 bases fit TRBD1. With 4 bases clipped from V and 4 bases from J, the junction kept 6 bases outside the gene matches. Germline V gene lookup returns CDR1 SGHNT and CDR2 YENEEA. CDR3 length equals 15 residues.